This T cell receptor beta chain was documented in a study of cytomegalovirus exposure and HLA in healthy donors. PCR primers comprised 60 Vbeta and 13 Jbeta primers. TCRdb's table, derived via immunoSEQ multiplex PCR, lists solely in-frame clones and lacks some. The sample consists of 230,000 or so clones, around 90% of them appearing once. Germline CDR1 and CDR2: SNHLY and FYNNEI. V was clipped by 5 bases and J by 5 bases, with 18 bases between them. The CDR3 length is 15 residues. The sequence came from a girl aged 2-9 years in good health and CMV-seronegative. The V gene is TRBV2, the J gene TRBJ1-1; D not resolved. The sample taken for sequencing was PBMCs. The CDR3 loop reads CASSLPPVAGTEAFF. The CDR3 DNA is TGTGCCAGCAGTTTACCACCGGTAGCCGGTACTGAAGCTTTCTTT.